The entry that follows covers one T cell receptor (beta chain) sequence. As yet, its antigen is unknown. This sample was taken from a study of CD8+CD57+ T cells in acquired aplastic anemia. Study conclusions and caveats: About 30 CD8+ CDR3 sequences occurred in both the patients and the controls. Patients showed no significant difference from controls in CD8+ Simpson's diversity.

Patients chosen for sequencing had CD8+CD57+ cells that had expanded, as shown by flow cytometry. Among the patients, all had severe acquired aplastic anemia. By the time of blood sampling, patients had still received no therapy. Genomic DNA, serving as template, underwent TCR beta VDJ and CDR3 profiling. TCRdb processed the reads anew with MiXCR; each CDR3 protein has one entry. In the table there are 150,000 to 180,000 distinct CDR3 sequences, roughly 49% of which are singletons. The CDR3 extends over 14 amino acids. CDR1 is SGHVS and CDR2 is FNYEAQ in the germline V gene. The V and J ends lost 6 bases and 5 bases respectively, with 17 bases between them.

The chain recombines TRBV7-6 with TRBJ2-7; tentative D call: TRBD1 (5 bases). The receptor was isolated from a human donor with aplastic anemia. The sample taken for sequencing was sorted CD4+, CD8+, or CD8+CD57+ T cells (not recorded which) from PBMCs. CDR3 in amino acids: CASRSPEGAHEQYF. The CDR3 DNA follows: TGTGCCAGCAGATCTCCGGAAGGGGCGCACGAGCAGTACTTC.